This is a list of T cell receptor beta chains from one sample in a study of OX40 agonist ivuxolimab in advanced cancers. The table came from immunoSEQ multiplex PCR; TCRdb's copy has only in-frame clones and leaves some out. The sample yields about 88,000 clones, more than 70% seen once. Here the sequenced sample was CD4+ or CD8+ T cells sorted from blood, taken in a trial of the OX40 agonist ivuxolimab. Receptors were obtained from an adult with an advanced solid tumor such as melanoma, head and neck, liver or kidney cancer. Each CDR3 is given with its conserved first and last residue. D genes are given only for firm matches. A clone size is listed for some rows: how often the clone was seen (once, few, many), or a class if it is expanded.

clone size: .
V gene: TRBV4-3
D gene: .
J gene: TRBJ1-5
CDR3 protein: CASSQAVTGLNQPQHF
CDR3 DNA: TGCGCCAGCAGCCAAGCGGTCACAGGGCTCAATCAGCCCCAGCATTTT

clone size: .
V gene: TRBV14
D gene: .
J gene: TRBJ1-4
CDR3 protein: CASSQDGGLAGGPETNEKLFF
CDR3 DNA: TGTGCCAGCAGCCAAGATGGGGGACTAGCGGGAGGGCCAGAGACTAATGAAAAACTGTTTTTT

clone size: .
V gene: TRBV28
D gene: .
J gene: TRBJ1-2
CDR3 protein: CASSLGPDVLGYTF
CDR3 DNA: TGTGCCAGCAGTTTAGGTCCCGACGTTTTGGGCTACACCTTC

clone size: .
V gene: TRBV18
D gene: .
J gene: TRBJ1-6
CDR3 protein: CASSLVTDNSPLHF
CDR3 DNA: TGTGCCAGCTCACTCGTGACAGATAATTCACCCCTCCACTTT

clone size: .
V gene: TRBV11-2
D gene: .
J gene: TRBJ1-1
CDR3 protein: CASSLARALAFF
CDR3 DNA: TGTGCCAGCAGCTTAGCGAGAGCCCTGGCTTTCTTT

clone size: .
V gene: TRBV21-1
D gene: .
J gene: TRBJ1-3
CDR3 protein: CASSTRLVGESGNTIYF
CDR3 DNA: TGTGCCAGCAGCACTAGGCTCGTCGGGGAGTCCGGAAACACCATATATTTT

clone size: .
V gene: TRBV10-2
D gene: .
J gene: TRBJ1-1
CDR3 protein: CASSEAAHPQAFF
CDR3 DNA: TGCGCCAGCAGTGAGGCGGCCCATCCACAAGCTTTCTTT

clone size: .
V gene: TRBV29-1
D gene: TRBD2
J gene: TRBJ2-2
CDR3 protein: CSATGGSLGFTGELFF
CDR3 DNA: TGCAGCGCCACCGGGGGGAGTTTGGGCTTCACCGGGGAGCTGTTTTTT

clone size: .
V gene: TRBV10-1
D gene: .
J gene: TRBJ1-3
CDR3 protein: CASSQGRGNTIYF
CDR3 DNA: TGCGCCAGCAGCCAGGGTCGTGGAAACACCATATATTTT

clone size: .
V gene: TRBV29-1
D gene: TRBD1
J gene: TRBJ2-1
CDR3 protein: CSQEAGGRHNEQFF
CDR3 DNA: TGCAGTCAGGAGGCAGGGGGTAGGCACAATGAGCAGTTCTTC

clone size: .
V gene: TRBV11-1
D gene: .
J gene: TRBJ1-1
CDR3 protein: CATQTGPYTEAFF
CDR3 DNA: TGTGCCACCCAAACAGGGCCGTACACTGAAGCTTTCTTT

clone size: .
V gene: TRBV7-3
D gene: .
J gene: TRBJ2-6
CDR3 protein: CASSAQGSGANVLTF
CDR3 DNA: TGTGCCAGCAGCGCACAGGGTTCTGGGGCCAACGTCCTGACTTTC

clone size: .
V gene: TRBV29-1
D gene: .
J gene: TRBJ2-3
CDR3 protein: CSVSDGTGTQYF
CDR3 DNA: TGCAGCGTTTCTGACGGTACAGGTACGCAGTATTTT

clone size: .
V gene: TRBV10-2
D gene: .
J gene: TRBJ1-4
CDR3 protein: CASRDGSRLFF
CDR3 DNA: TGCGCCAGCAGGGATGGGTCAAGACTGTTTTTT

clone size: .
V gene: TRBV6-5
D gene: TRBD1
J gene: TRBJ1-5
CDR3 protein: CASRALGTDNQPQHF
CDR3 DNA: TGTGCCAGCAGGGCACTCGGGACAGACAATCAGCCCCAGCATTTT

clone size: .
V gene: TRBV5-1
D gene: .
J gene: TRBJ2-1
CDR3 protein: CASSPGVGYNEQFF
CDR3 DNA: TGCGCCAGCAGCCCGGGGGTCGGCTACAATGAGCAGTTCTTC

clone size: .
V gene: TRBV5-1
D gene: .
J gene: TRBJ2-7
CDR3 protein: CASSLESYEQYF
CDR3 DNA: TGCGCCAGCAGCTTGGAGTCCTACGAGCAGTACTTC

clone size: .
V gene: TRBV18
D gene: TRBD1
J gene: TRBJ2-5
CDR3 protein: CASSPLGDRGTVKTQYF
CDR3 DNA: TGTGCCAGCTCACCACTGGGGGACAGGGGTACCGTAAAGACCCAGTACTTC

clone size: once
V gene: TRBV6-4
D gene: TRBD2
J gene: TRBJ2-1
CDR3 protein: CASSDSASGGFDEQFF
CDR3 DNA: TGTGCCAGCAGTGACTCGGCTAGCGGGGGTTTTGATGAGCAGTTCTTC

clone size: .
V gene: TRBV11-3
D gene: .
J gene: TRBJ2-3
CDR3 protein: CASSLEGEPPSTDTQYF
CDR3 DNA: TGTGCCAGCAGCTTAGAGGGGGAACCCCCTAGCACAGATACGCAGTATTTT

clone size: .
V gene: TRBV4-2
D gene: .
J gene: TRBJ1-4
CDR3 protein: CASSQELGGRDDEKLFF
CDR3 DNA: TGTGCCAGCAGCCAAGAATTGGGAGGGAGGGACGATGAAAAACTGTTTTTT

clone size: .
V gene: TRBV15
D gene: .
J gene: TRBJ2-6
CDR3 protein: CATSTVQGHSGANVLTF
CDR3 DNA: TGTGCCACCAGCACTGTTCAGGGTCACTCTGGGGCCAACGTCCTGACTTTC

clone size: .
V gene: TRBV13
D gene: TRBD1
J gene: TRBJ1-2
CDR3 protein: CASSFTGGNYGYTF
CDR3 DNA: TGTGCCAGCAGCTTTACAGGGGGCAACTATGGCTACACCTTC

clone size: .
V gene: TRBV10-1
D gene: .
J gene: TRBJ2-3
CDR3 protein: CASSGSFRGAKDTQYF
CDR3 DNA: TGCGCCAGCAGTGGGTCCTTTCGGGGGGCGAAAGATACGCAGTATTTT

clone size: .
V gene: TRBV18
D gene: TRBD1
J gene: TRBJ1-2
CDR3 protein: CASSPSTHRGGGYGYTF
CDR3 DNA: TGTGCCAGCTCACCATCGACCCACAGGGGGGGAGGCTATGGCTACACCTTC

clone size: once
V gene: TRBV5-1
D gene: .
J gene: TRBJ1-1
CDR3 protein: CASSFAANTEAFF
CDR3 DNA: TGCGCCAGCAGCTTTGCGGCGAACACTGAAGCTTTCTTT

clone size: .
V gene: TRBV6-5
D gene: TRBD1
J gene: TRBJ2-1
CDR3 protein: CASSTSGTGYNEQFF
CDR3 DNA: TGTGCCAGCAGCACGTCCGGGACAGGGTACAATGAGCAGTTCTTC

clone size: .
V gene: TRBV5-1
D gene: TRBD1
J gene: TRBJ1-4
CDR3 protein: CASSWDSSNEKLFF
CDR3 DNA: TGCGCCAGCAGCTGGGACAGCAGTAATGAAAAACTGTTTTTT

clone size: .
V gene: TRBV6-1
D gene: .
J gene: TRBJ1-2
CDR3 protein: CASSAYTAGTGVLYGYTF
CDR3 DNA: TGTGCCAGCAGTGCATATACCGCCGGGACGGGAGTCCTTTATGGCTACACCTTC

clone size: .
V gene: TRBV9
D gene: TRBD1
J gene: TRBJ1-4
CDR3 protein: CASSAWDRGGPTNEKLFF
CDR3 DNA: TGTGCCAGCAGCGCCTGGGACAGGGGAGGACCAACTAATGAAAAACTGTTTTTT

clone size: once
V gene: TRBV27
D gene: TRBD1
J gene: TRBJ2-7
CDR3 protein: CASSPGQGRLSYEQYF
CDR3 DNA: TGTGCCAGCAGTCCTGGACAGGGGAGGCTATCCTACGAGCAGTACTTC

clone size: few
V gene: TRBV7-2
D gene: TRBD2
J gene: TRBJ2-5
CDR3 protein: CASSLGLASSGFQETQYF
CDR3 DNA: TGTGCCAGCAGCTTAGGACTAGCCTCTAGCGGGTTCCAAGAGACCCAGTACTTC

clone size: .
V gene: TRBV7-6
D gene: TRBD2
J gene: TRBJ2-1
CDR3 protein: CASSLTSGSPNEQFF
CDR3 DNA: TGTGCCAGCAGCTTGACTAGCGGGAGTCCGAATGAGCAGTTCTTC

clone size: .
V gene: TRBV5-1
D gene: TRBD2
J gene: TRBJ2-1
CDR3 protein: CASSLTRTSGRFSEQFF
CDR3 DNA: TGCGCCAGCAGCTTGACACGGACTAGCGGGAGATTCAGTGAGCAGTTCTTC

clone size: .
V gene: TRBV18
D gene: .
J gene: TRBJ2-1
CDR3 protein: CASSPLRNRNEQFF
CDR3 DNA: TGTGCCAGCTCACCCCTGAGGAACAGGAATGAGCAGTTCTTC

clone size: .
V gene: TRBV15
D gene: .
J gene: TRBJ1-5
CDR3 protein: CATSRVSSNQPQHF
CDR3 DNA: TGTGCCACCAGCAGAGTAAGCAGCAATCAGCCCCAGCATTTT

clone size: .
V gene: TRBV7-6
D gene: .
J gene: TRBJ1-3
CDR3 protein: CASSFTTGSGNTIYF
CDR3 DNA: TGTGCCAGCAGCTTTACGACAGGCTCTGGAAACACCATATATTTT

clone size: .
V gene: TRBV7-3
D gene: TRBD2
J gene: TRBJ2-1
CDR3 protein: CASSPRSGGAVSYEQFF
CDR3 DNA: TGTGCCAGCAGCCCCCGTAGCGGGGGGGCCGTATCATATGAGCAGTTCTTC

clone size: few
V gene: TRBV6-1
D gene: .
J gene: TRBJ1-2
CDR3 protein: CASSESWVYTF
CDR3 DNA: TGTGCCAGCAGTGAAAGTTGGGTTTACACCTTC

clone size: .
V gene: TRBV7-9
D gene: TRBD2
J gene: TRBJ2-7
CDR3 protein: CASSLAGTSGRREQYF
CDR3 DNA: TGTGCCAGCAGCTTAGCCGGGACTAGCGGGAGGCGAGAGCAGTACTTC

clone size: .
V gene: TRBV4-2
D gene: TRBD1
J gene: TRBJ1-1
CDR3 protein: CASRRSGTGGRNTEAFF
CDR3 DNA: TGTGCCAGCAGGCGATCCGGGACAGGGGGCCGTAACACTGAAGCTTTCTTT

clone size: once
V gene: TRBV2
D gene: .
J gene: TRBJ1-6
CDR3 protein: CASSETGGRAPLHF
CDR3 DNA: TGTGCCAGCAGTGAAACCGGGGGCAGAGCACCCCTCCACTTT

clone size: .
V gene: TRBV11-1
D gene: .
J gene: TRBJ2-5
CDR3 protein: CASSRSSQETQYF
CDR3 DNA: TGTGCCAGCAGCCGGTCCAGCCAAGAGACCCAGTACTTC

clone size: .
V gene: TRBV6-6
D gene: TRBD2
J gene: TRBJ2-7
CDR3 protein: CASSYSTGGAYEQYF
CDR3 DNA: TGTGCCAGCAGTTACTCGACGGGGGGAGCCTACGAGCAGTACTTC

clone size: .
V gene: TRBV28
D gene: .
J gene: TRBJ1-3
CDR3 protein: CASSLVPGRSGNTIYF
CDR3 DNA: TGTGCCAGCAGTTTAGTGCCAGGGAGGTCTGGAAACACCATATATTTT

clone size: .
V gene: TRBV19
D gene: .
J gene: TRBJ1-2
CDR3 protein: CASSIRAPHGYTF
CDR3 DNA: TGTGCCAGTAGTATACGGGCTCCCCATGGCTACACCTTC

clone size: .
V gene: TRBV5-1
D gene: .
J gene: TRBJ1-4
CDR3 protein: CASSFSGHRYEKLFF
CDR3 DNA: TGCGCCAGCAGCTTTTCGGGACACCGATATGAAAAACTGTTTTTT

clone size: .
V gene: TRBV21-1
D gene: .
J gene: TRBJ2-3
CDR3 protein: CASSKVGQPDQPQYF
CDR3 DNA: TGTGCCAGCAGCAAAGTGGGGCAGCCTGATCAGCCCCAGTATTTT

clone size: few
V gene: TRBV5-1
D gene: .
J gene: TRBJ1-1
CDR3 protein: CASSLAGEAFF
CDR3 DNA: TGCGCCAGCAGCTTGGCGGGAGAAGCTTTCTTT

clone size: .
V gene: TRBV9
D gene: TRBD2
J gene: TRBJ2-5
CDR3 protein: CASSAPGGTRYF
CDR3 DNA: TGTGCCAGCAGCGCGCCCGGGGGGACCCGGTACTTC

clone size: few
V gene: TRBV10-3
D gene: .
J gene: TRBJ1-5
CDR3 protein: CAIRAGENQPQHF
CDR3 DNA: TGTGCCATCAGGGCAGGGGAAAATCAGCCCCAGCATTTT

clone size: .
V gene: TRBV6-5
D gene: .
J gene: TRBJ2-4
CDR3 protein: CASSYDPTGQKYF
CDR3 DNA: TGTGCCAGCAGTTACGACCCGACCGGACAGAAGTACTTC

clone size: .
V gene: TRBV5-1
D gene: .
J gene: TRBJ2-6
CDR3 protein: CASSFSNSGANVLTF
CDR3 DNA: TGCGCCAGCAGCTTTTCAAACTCTGGGGCCAACGTCCTGACTTTC